The 9 T cell receptor beta chains reported below all come from one sample, sequenced in a study of identical twins. TCRdb ran MiXCR on the 5' RACE reads and lists one entry per CDR3 protein. Of 1.5 million to 2 million distinct CDR3 sequences detected, under 35% appear once; the ten largest clones hold 0.27%. The sample was cord blood. The receptors here all came from a newborn girl in good health.

About this clonotype itself: The junction shows a germline mismatch at one end, possibly a read error. The rearrangement uses TRBV12-3 or TRBV12-4 and TRBJ1-1; D ambiguous. CDR3 size: 13 residues. Here the CDR3 DNA reads TGTGTCAGCAGTTTAGGGTTTCGGGCTGAAGCTTTCTTT. Translation gives CVSSLGFRAEAFF.

This clonotype was seen at least ten times. The V and J genes are TRBV3-1 and TRBJ2-7, with D hard to call. CDR3 length equals 15 residues. V was clipped by 0 bases and J by 6 bases, with 15 bases between them. In germline, CDR1 is LGHDT, CDR2 YNNKEL (reference sequence). CDR3 bases: TGTGCCAGCAGCCAAGATAGAAGGCTGCCTCTCGAGCAGTACTTC. The encoded protein is CASSQDRRLPLEQYF.

This clonotype was counted only a few times. J is TRBJ2-1 and V is TRBV2; 9 positions agree with TRBD1. The tail of the sequence fits TRBJ2-7 better, so the J call may be wrong. The CDR3 has 15 residues. CDR1 SNHLY and CDR2 FYNNEI come from the germline V gene. CDR3 amino acids: CATNSGTGLYNEQYF. DNA for the CDR3: TGTGCCACCAACAGTGGGACAGGGCTCTACAATGAGCAGTACTTC.

This rearrangement joins TRBV11-3 to TRBJ2-3, with 16 bases identical to TRBD2. J lost 5 bases, V lost 5 bases, and 7 bases had no gene match. Germline CDR1 SGHNT, CDR2 YENEEA. This CDR3 region has 17 residues. The CDR3 is CASSPGLAGGLEDTQYF. The DNA of the CDR3 is TGTGCCAGCAGCCCGGGACTAGCGGGAGGGCTAGAAGATACGCAGTATTTT.

This rearrangement joins TRBV7-2 to TRBJ1-2, with 7 nucleotides matching TRBD1. CDR1 and CDR2 (germline): SGHTA, FQGNSA. V shed 1 base and J 4 bases; nucleotides not matched to a gene: 6. The CDR3 consists of 15 residues. The CDR3 coding sequence is TGTGCCAGCAGCTTAGACAGGGGCGCTGTCTATGGCTACACCTTC. This translates into CASSLDRGAVYGYTF.

The gene calls are TRBV3-1 and TRBJ2-5, with D perhaps matching TRBD2 (6 bases). The CDR3 runs to 11 residues. The V gene's germline CDR1 is LGHDT and CDR2 YNNKEL (reference sequence). V was cut by 3 bases and J by 8 bases, with 7 bases left in between. The CDR3 sequence is CASSHGTTQYF. CDR3 DNA: TGTGCCAGCAGCCATGGGACTACCCAGTACTTC.

The chain carries TRBV27 and TRBJ2-1; 9 nucleotides match TRBD2. Unmatched junction bases numbered 10, after V lost 6 bases and J lost 1 base. CDR1 is MNHEY, CDR2 SMNVEV, per germline (reference sequence). There are 17 residues in the CDR3. The CDR3 DNA sequence: TGTGCCAGCAGGGGACCCGGGACTAGCCCTTCCTACAATGAGCAGTTCTTC. Translating gives CASRGPGTSPSYNEQFF.

The table lists this clonotype with a few counts. The genes are TRBV7-8 and TRBJ2-3; 10 nucleotides match TRBD2. V dropped 1 base and J dropped 0; count of bases not matched to a gene: 10. Germline loops: CDR1 SGHVS, CDR2 FQNEAQ. The CDR3 extends over 19 amino acids. The CDR3 DNA is TGTGCCAGCAGCTTAGTTGGCCCTCCACTAGCGGGAAGCACAGATACGCAGTATTTT. Translation gives CASSLVGPPLAGSTDTQYF.

The chain links TRBV11-3 to TRBJ1-1; D is perhaps TRBD1 (6 bases). The CDR3 runs to 13 residues. V dropped 5 bases and J dropped 4 bases, with 11 bases sitting between them. Germline assignment: CDR1 SGHNT and CDR2 YENEEA. The CDR3 sequence is CASSQRGGTEAFF. The CDR3 DNA is TGTGCCAGCAGCCAAAGAGGGGGCACTGAAGCTTTCTTT.